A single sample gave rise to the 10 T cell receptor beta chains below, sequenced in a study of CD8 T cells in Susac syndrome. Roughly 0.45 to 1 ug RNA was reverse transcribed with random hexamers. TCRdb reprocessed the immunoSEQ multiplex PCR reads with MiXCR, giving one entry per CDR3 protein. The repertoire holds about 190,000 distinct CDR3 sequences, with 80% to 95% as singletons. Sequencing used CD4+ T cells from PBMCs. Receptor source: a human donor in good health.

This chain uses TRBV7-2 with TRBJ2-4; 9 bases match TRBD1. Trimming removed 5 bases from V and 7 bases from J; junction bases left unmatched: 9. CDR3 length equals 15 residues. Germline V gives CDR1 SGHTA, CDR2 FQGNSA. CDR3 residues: CASSTGQGNYNIQYF. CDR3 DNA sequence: TGTGCCAGCAGCACTGGACAGGGGAACTATAACATTCAGTACTTC.

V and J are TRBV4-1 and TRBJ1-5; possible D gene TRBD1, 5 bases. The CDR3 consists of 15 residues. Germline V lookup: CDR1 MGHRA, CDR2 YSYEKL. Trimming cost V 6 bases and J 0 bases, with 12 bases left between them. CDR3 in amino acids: CASRPTVLSNQPQHF. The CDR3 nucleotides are TGCGCCAGCAGGCCGACAGTCCTTAGCAATCAGCCCCAGCATTTT.

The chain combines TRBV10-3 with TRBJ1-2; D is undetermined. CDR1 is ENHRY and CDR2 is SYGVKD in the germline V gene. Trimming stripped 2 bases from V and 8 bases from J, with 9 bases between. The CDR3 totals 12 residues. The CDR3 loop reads CAISEIGEGYTF. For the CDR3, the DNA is TGTGCCATCAGTGAGATCGGGGAGGGCTACACCTTC.

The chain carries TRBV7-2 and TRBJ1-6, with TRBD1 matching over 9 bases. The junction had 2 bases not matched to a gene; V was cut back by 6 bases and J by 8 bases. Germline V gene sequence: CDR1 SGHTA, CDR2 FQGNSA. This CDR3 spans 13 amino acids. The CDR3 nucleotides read TGTGCCAGCAGTCGGGACAGGGATTCACCCCTCCACTTT. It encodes CASSRDRDSPLHF.

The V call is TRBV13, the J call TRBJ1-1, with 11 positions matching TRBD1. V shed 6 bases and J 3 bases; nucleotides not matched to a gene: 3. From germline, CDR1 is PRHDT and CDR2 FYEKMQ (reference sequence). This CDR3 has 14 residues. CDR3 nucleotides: TGTGCCAGCAGTTGGGACAGGGGGGACACTGAAGCTTTCTTT. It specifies CASSWDRGDTEAFF. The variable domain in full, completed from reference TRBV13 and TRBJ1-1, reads AAGVIQSPRHLIKEKRETATLKCYPIPRHDTVYWYQQGPGQDPQFLISFYEKMQSDKGSIPDRFSAQQFSDYHSELNMSSLELGDSALYFCASSWDRGDTEAFFGQGTRLTVV.

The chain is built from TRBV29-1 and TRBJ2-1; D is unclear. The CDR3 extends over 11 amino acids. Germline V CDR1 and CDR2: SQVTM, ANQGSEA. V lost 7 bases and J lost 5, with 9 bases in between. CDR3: CSAAQNNEQFF. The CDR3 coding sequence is TGCAGCGCCGCCCAGAACAATGAGCAGTTCTTC.

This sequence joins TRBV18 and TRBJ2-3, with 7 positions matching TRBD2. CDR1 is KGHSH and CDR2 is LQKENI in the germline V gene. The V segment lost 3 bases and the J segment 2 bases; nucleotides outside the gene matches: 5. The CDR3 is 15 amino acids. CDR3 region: CASSPLAGDTDTQYF. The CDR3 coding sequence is TGTGCCAGCTCACCTTTGGCGGGGGACACAGATACGCAGTATTTT.

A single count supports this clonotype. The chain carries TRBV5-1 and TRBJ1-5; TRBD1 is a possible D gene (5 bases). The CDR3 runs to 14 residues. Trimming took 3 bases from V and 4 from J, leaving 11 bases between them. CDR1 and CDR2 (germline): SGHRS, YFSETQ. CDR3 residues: CASSSGGGNQPQHF. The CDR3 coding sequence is TGCGCCAGCAGCTCAGGCGGGGGGAATCAGCCCCAGCATTTT.

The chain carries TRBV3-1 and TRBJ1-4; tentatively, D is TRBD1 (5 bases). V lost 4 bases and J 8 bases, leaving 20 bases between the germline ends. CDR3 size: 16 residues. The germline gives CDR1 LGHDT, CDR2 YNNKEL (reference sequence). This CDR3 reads CASSRKRTRVFEKLFF. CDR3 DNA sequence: TGTGCCAGCAGCCGGAAGAGGACCAGGGTTTTCGAAAAACTGTTTTTT.

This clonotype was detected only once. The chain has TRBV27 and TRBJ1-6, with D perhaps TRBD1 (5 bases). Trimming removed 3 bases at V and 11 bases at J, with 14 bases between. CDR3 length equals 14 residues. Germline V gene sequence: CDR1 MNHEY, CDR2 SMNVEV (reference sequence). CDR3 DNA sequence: TGTGCCAGCAGTTTTAGGAGCCAGGGAACACCCCTCCACTTT. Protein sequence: CASSFRSQGTPLHF.